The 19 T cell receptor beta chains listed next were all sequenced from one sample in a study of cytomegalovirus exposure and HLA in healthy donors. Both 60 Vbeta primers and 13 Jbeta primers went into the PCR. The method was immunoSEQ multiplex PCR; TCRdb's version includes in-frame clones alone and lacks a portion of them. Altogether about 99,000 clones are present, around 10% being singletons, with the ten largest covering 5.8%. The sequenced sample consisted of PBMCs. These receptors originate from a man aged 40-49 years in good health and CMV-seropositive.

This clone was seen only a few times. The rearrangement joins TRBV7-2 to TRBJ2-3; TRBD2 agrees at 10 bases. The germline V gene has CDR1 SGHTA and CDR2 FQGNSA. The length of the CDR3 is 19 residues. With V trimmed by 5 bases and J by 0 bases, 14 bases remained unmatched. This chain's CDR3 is CASSRTATSGPISTDTQYF. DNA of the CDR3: TGTGCCAGCAGCCGAACGGCGACTAGCGGGCCTATTAGCACAGATACGCAGTATTTT. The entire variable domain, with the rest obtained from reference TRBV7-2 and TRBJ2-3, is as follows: GAGVSQSPSNKVTEKGKDVELRCDPISGHTALYWYRQSLGQGLEFLIYFQGNSAPDKSGLPSDRFSAERTGGSVSTLTIQRTQQEDSAVYLCASSRTATSGPISTDTQYFGPGTRLTVL.

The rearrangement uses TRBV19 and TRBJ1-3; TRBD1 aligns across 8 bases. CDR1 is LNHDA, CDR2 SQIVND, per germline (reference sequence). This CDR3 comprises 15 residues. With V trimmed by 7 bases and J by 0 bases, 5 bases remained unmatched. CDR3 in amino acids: CASTLGQGSGNTIYF. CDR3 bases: TGTGCCAGTACCCTCGGACAGGGCTCTGGAAACACCATATATTTT.

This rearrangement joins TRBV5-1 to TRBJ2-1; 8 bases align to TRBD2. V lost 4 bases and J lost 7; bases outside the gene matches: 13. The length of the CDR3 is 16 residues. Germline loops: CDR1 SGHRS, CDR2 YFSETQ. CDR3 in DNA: TGCGCCAGCAGCGGGCAGCGGGAGCTTAGGGGGAATGAGCAGTTCTTC. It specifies CASSGQRELRGNEQFF.

Here the CDR3 DNA reads TGTGCCATCGCTGAAGGACTTCAAAATGAGCAGTTCTTC. This codes for CAIAEGLQNEQFF. The chain combines TRBV10-3 with TRBJ2-1; possibly TRBD2 for D (5 bases). Looked up from germline, CDR1 is ENHRY and CDR2 is SYGVKD. This CDR3 has 13 amino acids. The ends were cut back, 8 bases at V and 7 bases at J, with 15 bases in the middle.

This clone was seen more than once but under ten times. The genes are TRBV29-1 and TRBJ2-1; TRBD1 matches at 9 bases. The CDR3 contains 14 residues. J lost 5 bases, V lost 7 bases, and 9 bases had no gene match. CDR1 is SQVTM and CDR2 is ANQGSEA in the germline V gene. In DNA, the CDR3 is TGCAGCGGAGCCGGGACAGGGTGGAACAATGAGCAGTTCTTC. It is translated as CSGAGTGWNNEQFF.

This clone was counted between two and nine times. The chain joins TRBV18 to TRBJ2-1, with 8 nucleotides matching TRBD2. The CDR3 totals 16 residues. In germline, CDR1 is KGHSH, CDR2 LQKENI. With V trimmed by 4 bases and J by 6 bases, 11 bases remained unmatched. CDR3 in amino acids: CASSLPPGLESNEQFF. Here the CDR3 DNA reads TGTGCCAGCTCACTACCACCGGGACTAGAGTCCAATGAGCAGTTCTTC.

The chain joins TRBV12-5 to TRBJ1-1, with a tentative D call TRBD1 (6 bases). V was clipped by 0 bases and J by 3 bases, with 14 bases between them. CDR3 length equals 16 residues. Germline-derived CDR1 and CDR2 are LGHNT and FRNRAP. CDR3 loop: CASGLVHYPGDTEAFF. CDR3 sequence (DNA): TGTGCTAGTGGTTTGGTACATTATCCAGGGGACACTGAAGCTTTCTTT.

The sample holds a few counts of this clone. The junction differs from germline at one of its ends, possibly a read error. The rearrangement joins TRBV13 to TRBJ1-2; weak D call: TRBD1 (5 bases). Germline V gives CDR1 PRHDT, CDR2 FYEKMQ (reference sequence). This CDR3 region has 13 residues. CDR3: CASSLGADYGYTF. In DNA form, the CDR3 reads TGTGCCAGCAGCCTAGGGGCGGACTATGGCTACACCTTC.

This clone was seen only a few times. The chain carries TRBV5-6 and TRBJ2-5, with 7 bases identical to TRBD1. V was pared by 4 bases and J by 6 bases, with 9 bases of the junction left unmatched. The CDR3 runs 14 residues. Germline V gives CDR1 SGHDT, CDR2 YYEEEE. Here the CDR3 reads CASSLGTVTQTQYF. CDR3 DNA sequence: TGTGCCAGCAGCCTAGGGACAGTTACCCAGACCCAGTACTTC. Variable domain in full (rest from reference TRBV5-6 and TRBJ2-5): DAGVTQSPTHLIKTRGQQVTLRCSPKSGHDTVSWYQQALGQGPQFIFQYYEEEERQRGNFPDRFSGHQFPNYSSELNVNALLLGDSALYLCASSLGTVTQTQYFGPGTRLLVL.

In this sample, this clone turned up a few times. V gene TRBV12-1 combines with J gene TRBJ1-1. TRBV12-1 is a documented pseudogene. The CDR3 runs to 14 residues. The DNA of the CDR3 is TGTGCCAGCAGCCACGGGACTTCGAACACTGAAGCTTTCTTT. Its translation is CASSHGTSNTEAFF.

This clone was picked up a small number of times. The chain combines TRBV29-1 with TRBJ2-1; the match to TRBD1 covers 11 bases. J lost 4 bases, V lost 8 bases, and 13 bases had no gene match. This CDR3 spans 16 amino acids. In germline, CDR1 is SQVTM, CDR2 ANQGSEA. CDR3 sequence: CSCTGTGTGGYNEQFF. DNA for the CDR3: TGCAGCTGCACAGGAACCGGGACAGGGGGTTACAATGAGCAGTTCTTC.

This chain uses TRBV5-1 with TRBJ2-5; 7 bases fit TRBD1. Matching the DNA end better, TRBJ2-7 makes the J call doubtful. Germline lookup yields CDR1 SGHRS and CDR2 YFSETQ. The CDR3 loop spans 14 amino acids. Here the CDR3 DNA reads TGCGCCAGCAGCTTACAGGGGTTTATGGACGAGCAGTACTTC. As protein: CASSLQGFMDEQYF.

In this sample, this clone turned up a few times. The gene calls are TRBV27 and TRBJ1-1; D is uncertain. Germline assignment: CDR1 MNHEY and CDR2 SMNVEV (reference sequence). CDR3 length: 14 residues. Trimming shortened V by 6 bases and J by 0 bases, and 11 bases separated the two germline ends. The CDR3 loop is CASRERSMNTEAFF. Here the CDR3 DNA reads TGTGCCAGCAGGGAGAGATCTATGAACACTGAAGCTTTCTTT.

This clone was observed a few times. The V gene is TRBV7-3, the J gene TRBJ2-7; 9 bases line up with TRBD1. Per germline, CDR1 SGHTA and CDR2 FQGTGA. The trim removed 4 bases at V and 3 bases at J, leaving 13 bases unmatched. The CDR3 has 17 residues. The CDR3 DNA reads TGTGCCAGCAGCTCCTACCTACCGCGGACAGGGGACTACGAGCAGTACTTC. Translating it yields CASSSYLPRTGDYEQYF. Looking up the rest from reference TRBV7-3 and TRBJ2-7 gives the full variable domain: GAGVSQTPSNKVTEKGKYVELRCDPISGHTALYWYRQSLGQGPEFLIYFQGTGAADDSGLPNDRFFAVRPEGSVSTLKIQRTERGDSAVYLCASSSYLPRTGDYEQYFGPGTRLTVT.

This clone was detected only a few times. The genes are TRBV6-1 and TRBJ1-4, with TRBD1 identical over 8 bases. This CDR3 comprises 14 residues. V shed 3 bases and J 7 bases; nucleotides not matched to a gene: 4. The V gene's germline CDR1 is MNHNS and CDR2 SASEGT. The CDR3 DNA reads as TGTGCCAGCAGTGATCGACAGGGGAGTGAAAAACTGTTTTTT. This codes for CASSDRQGSEKLFF.

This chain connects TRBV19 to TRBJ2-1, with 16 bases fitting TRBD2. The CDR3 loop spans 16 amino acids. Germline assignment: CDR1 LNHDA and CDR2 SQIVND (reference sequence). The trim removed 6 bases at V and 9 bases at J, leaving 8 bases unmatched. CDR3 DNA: TGTGCCAGTAGCACCGGGACTAGCGGGAGGGTGGGTGAGCAGTTCTTC. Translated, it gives CASSTGTSGRVGEQFF.

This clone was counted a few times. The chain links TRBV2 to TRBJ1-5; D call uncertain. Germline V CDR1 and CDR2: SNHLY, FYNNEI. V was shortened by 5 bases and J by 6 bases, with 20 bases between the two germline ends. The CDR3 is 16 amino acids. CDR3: CASSPRGGDNRQPQHF. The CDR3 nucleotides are TGTGCCAGCAGTCCTCGGGGAGGCGATAATCGTCAGCCCCAGCATTTT.

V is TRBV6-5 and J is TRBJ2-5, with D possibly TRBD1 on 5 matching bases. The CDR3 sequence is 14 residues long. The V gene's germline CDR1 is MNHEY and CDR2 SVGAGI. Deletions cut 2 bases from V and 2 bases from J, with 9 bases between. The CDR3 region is CASSYTTDQETQYF. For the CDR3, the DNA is TGTGCCAGCAGTTACACGACAGATCAAGAGACCCAGTACTTC.

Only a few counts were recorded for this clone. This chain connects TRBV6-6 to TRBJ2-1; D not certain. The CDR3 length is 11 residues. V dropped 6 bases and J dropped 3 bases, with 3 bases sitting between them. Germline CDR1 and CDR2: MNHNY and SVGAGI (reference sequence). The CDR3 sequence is CASSRYNEQFF. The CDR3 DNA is TGTGCCAGCAGCCGCTACAATGAGCAGTTCTTC.